This section outlines one TCR beta chain sequence together with its context. Its antigen is unknown. Germline CDR1 reads MNHEY; CDR2 reads SVGAGI. This CDR3 comprises 15 residues. It was by 5'RACE template switching with UMIs that TCR beta cDNA was made. TCRdb reanalyzed the 5' RACE reads and collapses them to one entry per CDR3 protein, without DNA. The specimen's table records about 440,000 distinct CDR3 sequences. This entry belongs to a study of T cells expressing NK-cell markers. At the level of the study: The TCR beta repertoires were obtained from sorted CD3+CD56+NKG2C+, CD3+CD56+NKG2C- and CD3+CD56-NKG2C+ T cells.

Overall study results and limits: The contribution of dominant NKG2C+ clonotypes to CD8+ T cells in about 6 donors was 1.0-7.0%.

Sequenced: blood T cells: a sorted CD56 or NKG2C T cell subset, CD4+ or CD8+ T cells, or bulk PBMC T cells (not recorded which). V is TRBV6-5 and J is TRBJ1-6. This sequence was found in a woman aged 18 to 75 in good health. CDR3 sequence: CASSYRRFGNSPLHF.